This TCR beta chain was sequenced in a study of cytomegalovirus exposure and HLA in healthy donors. Whole-study results and caveats: One later analysis, an examination of the 120 validation repertoires, found that first-cohort TCR clusters tended to co-occur in them. Cytomegalovirus association was assigned to over 150 TCR beta chains.

Comments on this clone: Its antigen is not identified.

The table came from immunoSEQ multiplex PCR; TCRdb's copy has only in-frame clones and leaves some out. The table shows 150,000 to 170,000 clones, with 80% to 90% occurring only once. Germline CDR1 and CDR2: SGHTA and FQGNSA. This CDR3 comprises 13 residues. V was cut by 3 bases and J by 0 bases, with 6 bases left in between. The J gene is TRBJ2-7, the V gene TRBV7-2; D call uncertain. Sequenced: PBMCs. This receptor was identified in a man aged 18-30 years in good health and CMV-seropositive. CDR3 nucleotide sequence: TGTGCCAGCAGCTTTGAGGACTCCTACGAGCAGTACTTC. As protein: CASSFEDSYEQYF.